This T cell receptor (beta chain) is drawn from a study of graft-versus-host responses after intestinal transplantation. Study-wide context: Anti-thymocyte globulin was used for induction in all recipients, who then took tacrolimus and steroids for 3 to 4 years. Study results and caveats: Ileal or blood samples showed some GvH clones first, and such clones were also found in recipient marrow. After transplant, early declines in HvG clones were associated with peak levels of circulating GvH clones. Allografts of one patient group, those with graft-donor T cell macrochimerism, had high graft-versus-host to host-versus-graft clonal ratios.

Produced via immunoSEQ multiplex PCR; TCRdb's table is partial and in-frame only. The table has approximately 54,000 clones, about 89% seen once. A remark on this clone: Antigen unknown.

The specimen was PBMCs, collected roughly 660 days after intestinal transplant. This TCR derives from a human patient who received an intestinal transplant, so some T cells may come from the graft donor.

CDR3 bases: TGTGCCAGCAGTGATGCCGGCACAAACACCGGGGAGCTGTTTTTT. Protein sequence: CASSDAGTNTGELFF. This chain links TRBV2 with TRBJ2-2; unclear D gene. The CDR3 spans 15 residues. Per germline, CDR1 SNHLY and CDR2 FYNNEI. Trimming cost V 3 bases and J 2 bases, with 10 bases left between them.